This T cell receptor (beta chain) was profiled in a study of blood T cell repertoires in COVID-19. For the study at large: Acute and convalescent COVID-19 samples came from the United States, Italy and Spain. The analysed material was cDNA or gDNA that came from T cells, B-cell-depleted T cells, or PBMCs.

Germline values: CDR1 KGHSH, CDR2 LQKENI. Trimming shortened V by 3 bases and J by 6 bases, and 13 bases separated the two germline ends. The CDR3 totals 14 residues. Original processing notes: Estimation of nucleated cell counts was performed using reference gene primer amplification. This table comes from immunoSEQ multiplex PCR, and its TCRdb copy is limited to in-frame clones, with some not included. That table gives V, J and clone size, and the DNA gave D and trimming. The data hold 160,000 or so clones, with over 70% observed a single time. Sequencing was performed on peripheral blood. This clonotype was obtained from a man between 60 and 70 years old with acute or convalescent COVID-19. V usage is TRBV18 and J usage is TRBJ2-3; D is possibly TRBD2 (5 bases). The CDR3 protein is CASSPETMRDTQYF. The DNA for the CDR3 is TGTGCCAGCTCACCCGAGACTATGAGGGATACGCAGTATTTT.